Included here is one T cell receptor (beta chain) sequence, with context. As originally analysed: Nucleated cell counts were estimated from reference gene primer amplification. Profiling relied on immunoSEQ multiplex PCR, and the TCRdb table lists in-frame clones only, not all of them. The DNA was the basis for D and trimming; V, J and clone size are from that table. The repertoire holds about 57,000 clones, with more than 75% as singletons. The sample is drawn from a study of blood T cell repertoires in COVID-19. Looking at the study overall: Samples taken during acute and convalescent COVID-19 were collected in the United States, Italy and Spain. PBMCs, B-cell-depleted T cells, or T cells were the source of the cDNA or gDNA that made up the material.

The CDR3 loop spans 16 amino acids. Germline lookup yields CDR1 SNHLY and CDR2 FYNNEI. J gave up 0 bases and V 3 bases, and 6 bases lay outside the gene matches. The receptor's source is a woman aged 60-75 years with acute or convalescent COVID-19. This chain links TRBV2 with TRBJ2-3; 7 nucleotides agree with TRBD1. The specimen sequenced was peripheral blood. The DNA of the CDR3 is TGTGCCAGCAGTGAGCTTCCGGGACAGAGCACAGATACGCAGTATTTT. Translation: CASSELPGQSTDTQYF.